This TCR beta chain was recovered during a study of cytomegalovirus exposure and HLA in healthy donors. This CDR3 is 15 amino acids long. The V gene lost 2 bases and the J gene lost 5 bases, with 14 bases spanning the gap. The germline V gene has CDR1 SGHDT and CDR2 YYEEEE. General study results and limits: TCR beta V- and J-gene trimming was later associated with a missense DCLRE1C variant. For most subjects, TCR beta sequences were reported to predict HLA-A and HLA-B alleles with accuracy.

Vbeta (60) and Jbeta (13) primers were used in the PCR. The data were produced by immunoSEQ multiplex PCR, yet TCRdb's version contains in-frame clones alone and is incomplete. Among about 200,000 clones listed, around nine tenths were seen once. Points on this clone: What it binds is not known.

The sequencing input was PBMCs. The rearrangement joins TRBV5-6 to TRBJ2-1; D might be TRBD1 (6 bases). The TCR sequence derives from a woman aged 25 to 39 in good health and CMV-seronegative. Here the CDR3 DNA reads TGTGCCAGCAGCTTCTGGGACACTTTCCACAATGAGCAGTTCTTC. The encoded protein is CASSFWDTFHNEQFF.